A single sample gave rise to the 16 T cell receptor beta chains below, sequenced in a study of cytomegalovirus exposure and HLA in healthy donors. 60 Vbeta and 13 Jbeta primers were used in PCR. Assay: immunoSEQ multiplex PCR; the TCRdb copy retains only in-frame clones and omits some. This sample has approximately 120,000 clones, with about 80% found just once. Material for sequencing was PBMCs. The receptor set was obtained from a man in his forties in good health and CMV-seronegative.

This chain links TRBV5-1 with TRBJ2-7, with a weak D call TRBD1 (6 bases). This CDR3 is 17 amino acids long. Germline V gives CDR1 SGHRS, CDR2 YFSETQ. V shed 0 bases and J shed 1 base, with 17 bases lying between them. The CDR3 loop reads CASSLDKQGFRSYEQYF. The CDR3 bases are TGCGCCAGCAGCTTGGACAAACAGGGCTTTAGATCCTACGAGCAGTACTTC.

This rearrangement joins TRBV27 to TRBJ2-1; 12 nucleotides line up with TRBD2. The CDR3 is 15 residues long. Looked up from germline, CDR1 is MNHEY and CDR2 is SMNVEV (reference sequence). Trimming removed 8 bases from V and 7 bases from J; junction bases left unmatched: 9. CDR3 region: CASLNLAGGKNEQFF. The CDR3 nucleotides read TGTGCCAGCCTCAACCTAGCGGGGGGGAAAAATGAGCAGTTCTTC.

The gene calls are TRBV19 and TRBJ1-5; D unclear. Per the germline V gene, CDR1 is LNHDA and CDR2 is SQIVND (reference sequence). The CDR3 has 16 residues. The V and J ends lost 8 bases and 0 bases respectively, with 17 bases between them. The chain's CDR3 is CASRPGSRNSNQPQHF. Written as DNA, the CDR3 is TGTGCCAGTCGCCCGGGGTCTCGCAATAGCAATCAGCCCCAGCATTTT.

This clone was counted a few times. The genes are TRBV27 and TRBJ1-5; no reliable D call. V was trimmed by 6 bases and J by 6 bases, leaving 18 bases between them. The germline V gene encodes CDR1 MNHEY and CDR2 SMNVEV (reference sequence). The CDR3 covers 15 residues. In DNA form, the CDR3 reads TGTGCCAGCAGCTCACCGACTGAGCGTTCTCAGCCCCAGCATTTT. Protein: CASSSPTERSQPQHF.

The chain is built from TRBV6-5 and TRBJ2-6, with 7 nucleotides matching TRBD2. CDR3 length: 14 residues. The V and J ends lost 10 bases and 0 bases, in that order; junction bases with no gene match: 3. Germline V gene lookup returns CDR1 MNHEY and CDR2 SVGAGI. CDR3 DNA: TGTGCCACCCGGGGGGTCTCTGGGGCCAACGTCCTGACTTTC. It translates to CATRGVSGANVLTF.

The rearrangement joins TRBV4-3 to TRBJ2-7, with D tentatively TRBD1 (5 bases). Germline CDR1 LGHNA, CDR2 YSLEER. V was trimmed by 3 bases and J by 0 bases, leaving 9 bases between them. The CDR3 length is 14 residues. CDR3 sequence (DNA): TGCGCCAGCAGCCAGTGGGGCAGCTCCTACGAGCAGTACTTC. This translates into CASSQWGSSYEQYF.

The rearrangement joins TRBV28 to TRBJ1-4; D is unclear. V gave up 9 bases and J gave up 0 bases, with 11 bases separating them. There are 14 residues in the CDR3. The germline V gene encodes CDR1 MDHEN and CDR2 SYDVKM. As DNA, the CDR3 is TGTGCCAGTGAGGGCAGCGCAACTAATGAAAAACTGTTTTTT. Protein: CASEGSATNEKLFF.

This clone has more than one count but fewer than ten. The chain combines TRBV29-1 with TRBJ1-1; perhaps TRBD1 as D (5 bases). CDR3 length equals 13 residues. The V gene's germline CDR1 is SQVTM and CDR2 ANQGSEA. The V end was cut by 3 bases, the J end by 5 bases, with 13 bases between. The DNA for the CDR3 is TGCAGCGTTGACCGGGACGGGGGAACTGAAGCTTTCTTT. It translates to CSVDRDGGTEAFF.

The CDR3 sequence: CASSSRDRGGYTF. CDR3 nucleotide sequence: TGTGCCAGCAGCTCCCGGGACAGGGGCGGCTACACCTTC. The chain employs TRBV7-2 and TRBJ1-2, with 10 bases identical to TRBD1. Germline CDR1 SGHTA, CDR2 FQGNSA. This CDR3 spans 13 amino acids. With V trimmed by 4 bases and J by 8 bases, 4 bases remained unmatched.

CDR3 sequence (DNA): TGTGCCAGCTACGGGCGGGCTGAAGAAAAACTGTTTTTT. Translating gives CASYGRAEEKLFF. The rearrangement uses TRBV7-9 and TRBJ1-4, with D unresolved. V gave up 8 bases and J gave up 8 bases, with 15 bases separating them. CDR3 length: 13 residues. In germline, CDR1 is SEHNR, CDR2 FQNEAQ (reference sequence). Full variable domain (rest looked up from reference TRBV7-9 and TRBJ1-4): DTGVSQNPRHKITKRGQNVTFRCDPISEHNRLYWYRQTLGQGPEFLTYFQNEAQLEKSRLLSDRFSAERPKGSFSTLEIQRTEQGDSAMYLCASYGRAEEKLFFGSGTQLSVL.

The rearrangement uses TRBV18 and TRBJ1-5; D is unresolved. V was cut by 5 bases and J by 5 bases, with 10 bases left in between. Germline CDR1 reads KGHSH; CDR2 reads LQKENI. This CDR3 region has 13 residues. The CDR3 DNA follows: TGTGCCAGCTCAGCAAAGGAGGATCAGCCCCAGCATTTT. Translating gives CASSAKEDQPQHF. The full variable domain, completed using reference TRBV18 and TRBJ1-5, is NAGVMQNPRHLVRRRGQEARLRCSPMKGHSHVYWYRQLPEEGLKFMVYLQKENIIDESGMPKERFSAEFPKEGPSILRIQQVVRGDSAAYFCASSAKEDQPQHFGDGTRLSIL.

The rearrangement links TRBV11-1 to TRBJ2-1, with unresolved D. Per germline, CDR1 SGHAT and CDR2 FQDESV (reference sequence). The V gene lost 2 bases and the J gene lost 3 bases, with 11 bases spanning the gap. This CDR3 comprises 15 residues. CDR3 region: CASSLSENNYNEQFF. For the CDR3, the DNA is TGTGCCAGCAGCTTAAGCGAAAACAACTACAATGAGCAGTTCTTC.

The chain joins TRBV7-2 to TRBJ1-1; D is ambiguous. The V gene's germline CDR1 is SGHTA and CDR2 FQGNSA. V lost 7 bases and J lost 1, with 13 bases in between. The CDR3 sequence is 14 residues long. Here the CDR3 DNA reads TGTGCCAGCACCTCCGCTCCAGGGAACACTGAAGCTTTCTTT. Protein: CASTSAPGNTEAFF.

This clone was recorded a few times. The chain is built from TRBV14 and TRBJ1-2, with no clear D. V gave up 4 bases and J gave up 5 bases, with 8 bases separating them. CDR1 SGHDN and CDR2 FVKESK come from the germline V gene. CDR3 length equals 12 residues. The CDR3 is CASSPGRYGYTF. DNA of the CDR3: TGTGCCAGCAGCCCCGGGAGATATGGCTACACCTTC.

Here the CDR3 DNA reads TGCGCCAGCAGCACATCCCGTGGGGCCCTGAACACTGAAGCTTTCTTT. Its protein product is CASSTSRGALNTEAFF. The chain combines TRBV5-1 with TRBJ1-1; weak D call: TRBD1 (5 bases). Trimming left V 4 bases short and J 0 bases short, with 16 bases between. The CDR3 length is 16 residues. The V gene's germline CDR1 is SGHRS and CDR2 YFSETQ.

This rearrangement joins TRBV28 to TRBJ1-2, with D possibly matching TRBD1 (6 bases). The germline gives CDR1 MDHEN, CDR2 SYDVKM. This CDR3 contains 13 residues. V lost 7 bases to trimming and J lost 4 bases, with 13 bases between them. The CDR3 reads CASTIRGGYGYTF. CDR3 bases: TGTGCCAGCACCATCCGAGGGGGCTATGGCTACACCTTC.